The 32 T cell receptor beta chains below all came from one sample that was sequenced in a study of T cell responses to AZD1222 COVID-19 vaccine. Data came from immunoSEQ multiplex PCR; TCRdb stores just in-frame clones and leaves some out. Here the sample spans 95,000 to 150,000 clones, about 90% being singletons. Sequencing used peripheral blood, obtained 28 days after the second AZD1222 dose. These receptors were collected from an adult who received the AZD1222 COVID-19 vaccine.

J is TRBJ2-7 and V is TRBV21-1. TRBV21-1 is noted as a pseudogene. This CDR3 has 15 residues. The CDR3 sequence: CASRGENRNTYEQYF. The CDR3 region has the DNA TGTGCCAGCAGGGGTGAGAATAGGAACACCTACGAGCAGTACTTC.

The V gene is TRBV19, the J gene TRBJ1-4; D unresolved. The ends were cut back, 4 bases at V and 8 bases at J, with 8 bases in the middle. The CDR3 runs 12 residues. Per germline, CDR1 LNHDA and CDR2 SQIVND (reference sequence). CDR3 in amino acids: CASSTWTEKLFF. CDR3 DNA: TGTGCCAGTAGTACCTGGACGGAAAAACTGTTTTTT.

This rearrangement joins TRBV3-1 (or the pseudogene TRBV3-2) to TRBJ2-7; 14 bases align to TRBD2. Trimming cost V 3 bases and J 6 bases; bases outside gene matches: 1. The CDR3 loop spans 14 amino acids. The germline gives CDR1 LGHDT, CDR2 YNNKEL (reference sequence). The CDR3 nucleotides are TGTGCCAGCAGCCAGGGACTAGCGGGAGCCGAGCAGTACTTC. This sequence encodes CASSQGLAGAEQYF.

The CDR3 sequence: CASTLRTGGQGNQPQHF. The DNA of the CDR3 is TGTGCCAGCACCTTAAGGACAGGGGGCCAAGGCAATCAGCCCCAGCATTTT. The rearrangement joins TRBV2 to TRBJ1-5; 11 bases match TRBD1. V was pared by 7 bases and J by 2 bases, with 10 bases of the junction left unmatched. The CDR3 contains 17 residues. Germline V CDR1 and CDR2: SNHLY, FYNNEI.

This clone was observed once. The chain joins TRBV7-2 to TRBJ1-2, with 10 positions matching TRBD1. Germline assignment: CDR1 SGHTA and CDR2 FQGNSA. V was pared by 1 base and J by 4 bases, with 6 bases of the junction left unmatched. The CDR3 runs to 16 residues. The CDR3 sequence is CASSLVGTGVGYGYTF. The CDR3 DNA reads as TGTGCCAGCAGCTTAGTAGGGACAGGGGTAGGCTATGGCTACACCTTC.

The V gene is TRBV19, the J gene TRBJ2-7; the match to TRBD2 covers 7 bases. The ends lost 3 bases at V and 6 bases at J; junction bases unmatched: 8. The germline CDR1 and CDR2 sequences are LNHDA and SQIVND (reference sequence). The CDR3 is made up of 14 amino acids. The CDR3 region is CASSIRLAAGEQYF. The CDR3 DNA sequence: TGTGCCAGTAGTATCCGACTAGCAGCGGGCGAGCAGTACTTC.

The V gene is TRBV3-1 (or the pseudogene TRBV3-2), the J gene TRBJ2-5; possibly TRBD1 for D (6 bases). CDR3 length: 14 amino acids. Germline V CDR1 and CDR2: LGHDT, YNNKEL (reference sequence). V lost 2 bases and J 5 bases, leaving 12 bases between the germline ends. The CDR3 DNA follows: TGTGCCAGCAGCCAAATTACAGGGTATGAGACCCAGTACTTC. This encodes CASSQITGYETQYF.

V gene TRBV11-3 combines with J gene TRBJ2-5; no clear D gene. The length of the CDR3 is 14 residues. Germline V lookup: CDR1 SGHNT, CDR2 YENEEA. Trimming took off 1 base at V and 2 bases at J, with 8 bases between the two ends. Here the CDR3 DNA reads TGTGCCAGCAGCTTAGGGATAGGACAAGAGACCCAGTACTTC. Residues: CASSLGIGQETQYF.

CDR3 sequence: CASSPGGWNTEAFF. CDR3 sequence (DNA): TGCGCCAGCAGTCCAGGGGGATGGAACACTGAAGCTTTCTTT. The rearrangement links TRBV5-1 to TRBJ1-1, with 7 bases identical to TRBD1. The CDR3 loop spans 14 amino acids. J was trimmed by 1 base and V by 5 bases; bases with no gene match: 5. CDR1 and CDR2 from the germline V gene are SGHRS and YFSETQ.

The rearrangement joins TRBV19 to TRBJ2-2, with D tentatively TRBD1 (6 bases). This CDR3 spans 17 amino acids. The germline gives CDR1 LNHDA, CDR2 SQIVND (reference sequence). The V end lost 2 bases, the J end lost 0 bases, and 13 bases lay between the germline ends. The CDR3 region has the DNA TGTGCCAGTAGTATACGGTTAGGGGGAGCGAACACCGGGGAGCTGTTTTTT. This translates into CASSIRLGGANTGELFF.

The rearrangement links TRBV29-1 to TRBJ1-3; TRBD1 matches at 7 bases. The CDR3 totals 14 residues. V was clipped by 1 base and J by 1 base; unmatched bases: 1. CDR1 and CDR2 from the germline V gene are SQVTM and ANQGSEA. CDR3 loop: CSVEGQGSGNTIYF. Written as DNA, the CDR3 is TGCAGCGTTGAAGGACAGGGTTCTGGAAACACCATATATTTT.

The chain recombines TRBV19 with TRBJ2-7; TRBD2 aligns across 10 bases. CDR3 size: 14 residues. Trimming cost V 6 bases and J 3 bases; bases outside gene matches: 5. Germline lookup yields CDR1 LNHDA and CDR2 SQIVND (reference sequence). The CDR3 is CASREKRGGYEQYF. DNA of the CDR3: TGTGCCAGTAGGGAGAAGCGGGGGGGCTACGAGCAGTACTTC.

J is TRBJ1-2 and V is TRBV16; no clear D gene. Germline loops: CDR1 KGHSY, CDR2 FQNENV. V was trimmed by 0 bases and J by 0 bases, leaving 14 bases between them. This CDR3 is built from 17 residues. The CDR3 spells CASSQSSAALANYGYTF. DNA for the CDR3: TGTGCCAGCAGCCAATCGTCGGCAGCTCTAGCTAACTATGGCTACACCTTC.

This chain joins TRBV28 and TRBJ1-6; the match to TRBD1 covers 7 bases. With V trimmed by 6 bases and J by 10 bases, 6 bases remained unmatched. This CDR3 spans 13 amino acids. In germline, CDR1 is MDHEN, CDR2 SYDVKM. The CDR3 DNA sequence: TGTGCCAGCAGCCTCAGGGGGGGCTCACCCCTCCACTTT. Its translation: CASSLRGGSPLHF.

The rearrangement uses TRBV19 and TRBJ2-1; TRBD2 aligns across 13 bases. The CDR3 runs 16 residues. The trim removed 3 bases at V and 12 bases at J, leaving 11 bases unmatched. The germline V gene has CDR1 LNHDA and CDR2 SQIVND (reference sequence). CDR3 bases: TGTGCCAGTAGTATGACCGGGACTAGCGGGGCCCGAACGCAGTTCTTC. It encodes CASSMTGTSGARTQFF. Supplemented by reference TRBV19 and TRBJ2-1, the full variable domain reads DGGITQSPKYLFRKEGQNVTLSCEQNLNHDAMYWYRQDPGQGLRLIYYSQIVNDFQKGDIAEGYSVSREKKESFPLTVTSAQKNPTAFYLCASSMTGTSGARTQFFGPGTRLTVL.

V and J are TRBV20-1 and TRBJ1-5; D possibly corresponds to TRBD1 (6 bases). The CDR3 length is 15 residues. The V end lost 3 bases, the J end lost 3 bases, and 15 bases lay between the germline ends. Germline-derived CDR1 and CDR2 are DFQATT and SNEGSKA (reference sequence). The CDR3 nucleotides are TGCAGTGCTAGTGGGGAGACAGGAGACAATCAGCCCCAGCATTTT. Translated, it gives CSASGETGDNQPQHF.

The J gene is TRBJ2-6, the V gene TRBV4-1; D not resolved. Trimming took 2 bases from V and 1 from J, leaving 3 bases between them. The CDR3 has 14 residues. Looked up from germline, CDR1 is MGHRA and CDR2 is YSYEKL. The chain's CDR3 is CASSQPSGANVLTF. The CDR3 coding sequence is TGCGCCAGCAGCCAACCGTCTGGGGCCAACGTCCTGACTTTC.

The rearrangement joins TRBV5-5 to TRBJ2-1; possible D gene TRBD2, 5 bases. Trimming took 4 bases from V and 7 from J, leaving 6 bases between them. The germline gives CDR1 SGHKS, CDR2 YYEKEE (reference sequence). This CDR3 has 11 residues. In nucleotides, the CDR3 is TGTGCCAGCAGCAGGACTAATGAGCAGTTCTTC. Its protein is CASSRTNEQFF. The full variable domain, with the rest looked up from reference TRBV5-5 and TRBJ2-1, is DAGVTQSPTHLIKTRGQQVTLRCSPISGHKSVSWYQQVLGQGPQFIFQYYEKEERGRGNFPDRFSARQFPNYSSELNVNALLLGDSALYLCASSRTNEQFFGPGTRLTVL.

This chain joins TRBV5-4 and TRBJ2-1; D remains ambiguous. V lost 0 bases and J 4 bases, leaving 5 bases between the germline ends. CDR1 and CDR2 (germline): SGHNT, YYREEE (reference sequence). This CDR3 region has 13 residues. The CDR3: CASSLGGYNEQFF. CDR3 coding DNA: TGTGCCAGCAGCTTGGGCGGATACAATGAGCAGTTCTTC.

This clone was observed a single time. Here the CDR3 reads CASSEDRVATNEKLFF. The CDR3 DNA follows: TGTGCCAGCAGTGAAGACAGGGTAGCAACTAATGAAAAACTGTTTTTT. This rearrangement joins TRBV2 to TRBJ1-4; possible D gene TRBD1, 6 bases. The CDR3 length is 16 residues. CDR1 SNHLY and CDR2 FYNNEI come from the germline V gene. The V end lost 1 base, the J end lost 0 bases, and 9 bases lay between the germline ends.

This clone was seen a single time. The rearrangement joins TRBV5-1 to TRBJ1-1, with D tentatively TRBD1 (5 bases). The CDR3 spans 15 residues. Deletions cut 0 bases from V and 4 bases from J, with 13 bases between. Germline CDR1 SGHRS, CDR2 YFSETQ. CDR3 protein: CASSLDEGRGTEAFF. CDR3 sequence (DNA): TGCGCCAGCAGCTTGGACGAGGGTAGGGGCACTGAAGCTTTCTTT.

The chain carries TRBV5-1 and TRBJ1-1; D gene unclear. The V end was cut by 0 bases, the J end by 1 base, with 7 bases between. This CDR3 contains 14 residues. Germline-derived CDR1 and CDR2 are SGHRS and YFSETQ. The CDR3 protein is CASSLEGPNTEAFF. The CDR3 nucleotides are TGCGCCAGCAGCTTGGAAGGGCCGAACACTGAAGCTTTCTTT. Variable domain in full (rest from reference TRBV5-1 and TRBJ1-1): KAGVTQTPRYLIKTRGQQVTLSCSPISGHRSVSWYQQTPGQGLQFLFEYFSETQRNKGNFPGRFSGRQFSNSRSEMNVSTLELGDSALYLCASSLEGPNTEAFFGQGTRLTVV.

The chain links TRBV7-9 to TRBJ2-1; 9 nucleotides align to TRBD2. V shed 6 bases and J 3 bases; nucleotides not matched to a gene: 12. The CDR3 has 17 residues. Germline V lookup: CDR1 SEHNR, CDR2 FQNEAQ (reference sequence). CDR3 sequence (DNA): TGTGCCAGCAGACATAGGACTAGCGCTTTAAACTACAATGAGCAGTTCTTC. Residues: CASRHRTSALNYNEQFF. Based on the CDR3 plus reference TRBV7-9 and TRBJ2-1, the full variable domain is DTGVSQNPRHKITKRGQNVTFRCDPISEHNRLYWYRQTLGQGPEFLTYFQNEAQLEKSRLLSDRFSAERPKGSFSTLEIQRTEQGDSAMYLCASRHRTSALNYNEQFFGPGTRLTVL.

V is TRBV6-1 and J is TRBJ2-7, with 9 bases matching TRBD1. The germline CDR1 and CDR2 sequences are MNHNS and SASEGT. V gave up 2 bases and J gave up 3 bases; unmatched junction bases: 2. There are 14 residues in the CDR3. CDR3 in DNA: TGTGCCAGCAGTGAAACGACAGGGGGCTACGAGCAGTACTTC. Residues: CASSETTGGYEQYF.

This clone was seen a single time. The rearrangement uses TRBV7-2 and TRBJ1-4; D uncertain. This CDR3 comprises 18 residues. Trimming shortened V by 5 bases and J by 6 bases, and 25 bases separated the two germline ends. Looked up from germline, CDR1 is SGHTA and CDR2 is FQGNSA. The CDR3 DNA reads TGTGCCAGCAGCAACCAACCCACACACAGTACCAGATATGAAAAACTGTTTTTT. It is translated as CASSNQPTHSTRYEKLFF.

The genes are TRBV7-2 and TRBJ1-2; no firm D call. CDR1 and CDR2 from the germline V gene are SGHTA and FQGNSA. This CDR3 comprises 12 residues. Deletions cut 8 bases from V and 3 bases from J, with 10 bases between. The DNA for the CDR3 is TGTGCCAGCTCACAGAATTACTATGGCTACACCTTC. It translates to CASSQNYYGYTF.

The chain is built from TRBV29-1 and TRBJ2-1; no definite D call. The CDR3 extends over 15 amino acids. CDR1 and CDR2 from the germline V gene are SQVTM and ANQGSEA. Trimming cost V 5 bases and J 7 bases, with 21 bases left between them. CDR3 amino acids: CSVTAPDLQANEQFF. CDR3 nucleotide sequence: TGCAGCGTTACCGCCCCGGACCTACAAGCGAATGAGCAGTTCTTC.

This rearrangement joins TRBV24-1 to TRBJ1-5; D gene uncertain. The length of the CDR3 is 15 residues. Trimming stripped 4 bases from V and 0 bases from J, with 9 bases between. CDR1 KGHDR and CDR2 SFDVKD come from the germline V gene. The CDR3 reads CATSEGSYSNQPQHF. CDR3 coding DNA: TGTGCCACCAGTGAGGGTAGCTATAGCAATCAGCCCCAGCATTTT.

The gene calls are TRBV4-2 and TRBJ1-1, with D tentatively TRBD1 (6 bases). The CDR3 length is 15 residues. Deletions cut 0 bases from V and 6 bases from J, with 14 bases between. The germline gives CDR1 LGHNA, CDR2 YNFKEQ. Here the CDR3 DNA reads TGTGCCAGCAGCCAAGACCCGACAGGTATCGCTGAAGCTTTCTTT. Its translation is CASSQDPTGIAEAFF.

The chain has TRBV3-1 (or the pseudogene TRBV3-2) and TRBJ1-4; no definite D call. Trimming cost V 0 bases and J 15 bases, with 14 bases left between them. Germline V CDR1 and CDR2: LGHDT, YNNKEL (reference sequence). The CDR3 runs to 13 residues. The CDR3 loop is CASSQDKGRRLFF. In DNA form, the CDR3 reads TGTGCCAGCAGCCAAGATAAAGGCAGAAGATTGTTTTTT.

This clone was counted only a few times. The J gene is TRBJ2-1, the V gene TRBV28, with 7 bases matching TRBD1. Germline V CDR1 and CDR2: MDHEN, SYDVKM. J gave up 6 bases and V 4 bases, and 9 bases lay outside the gene matches. The CDR3 sequence is 15 residues long. The CDR3 loop is CASSYRGRGGNEQFF. CDR3 bases: TGTGCCAGCAGTTATAGGGGGCGCGGTGGCAATGAGCAGTTCTTC.

CDR3 region: CASSSQSGKYEQYF. CDR3 DNA sequence: TGTGCCAGCAGCTCACAGAGCGGGAAGTACGAGCAGTACTTC. The chain combines TRBV7-2 with TRBJ2-7; 7 nucleotides match TRBD2. Trimming took 4 bases from V and 4 from J; bases not matched to a gene: 7. The CDR3 length is 14 residues. Germline CDR1 and CDR2: SGHTA and FQGNSA.